These T cell receptor beta chains were read from a single sample in a study of tumor-infiltrating lymphocytes in primary liver carcinoma. A single record per CDR3 protein comes from TCRdb applying MiXCR to the multiplex PCR reads. The sample yields 80,000 to 100,000 distinct CDR3 sequences, around 68% seen once. The sequencing input was tumor-adjacent normal liver tissue. These receptors all stem from a man in his forties or fifties with primary liver carcinoma and hepatitis B virus infection. Each CDR3 is given with its conserved first and last residue. The order of the fields is J gene, CDR3 length, clone size, D gene, V gene, CDR3 protein, CDR3 DNA. A D gene is named only where the DNA matches it firmly. Clone size is shown for a subset of rows, as once, few, many or a class of expanded clone.

>TRBJ1-2|13|-|-|TRBV6-5
CASAREPRRGYTF
TGTGCCAGTGCCAGAGAGCCGCGACGTGGCTACACCTTC
>TRBJ1-1|14|-|-|TRBV11-1
CASGPEQTNTEAFF
TGTGCCAGCGGCCCGGAACAGACGAACACTGAAGCTTTCTTT
>TRBJ1-2|17|many|-|TRBV6-1
CASSEAGLQTSYYGYTF
TGTGCCAGCAGTGAAGCGGGTTTACAGACCTCTTACTATGGCTACACCTTC
>TRBJ1-2|16|-|TRBD1|TRBV11-2
CASSLDPTGGAHGYTF
TGTGCCAGTAGCTTAGATCCAACAGGGGGAGCCCATGGCTACACCTTC
>TRBJ1-5|13|many|-|TRBV28
CASSLPGDQPQHF
TGTGCCAGCAGCCTCCCTGGGGATCAGCCCCAGCATTTT
>TRBJ2-1|16|-|TRBD2|TRBV24-1
CATSDPSGRYYNEQFF
TGTGCCACCAGTGACCCTAGCGGGAGGTACTACAATGAGCAGTTCTTC
>TRBJ2-1|15|-|TRBD2|TRBV6-4
CASSVLAGDFNEQFF
TGTGCCAGCAGTGTACTAGCGGGAGATTTCAATGAGCAGTTCTTC
>TRBJ2-7|15|many|-|TRBV6-5
CASSREVRSSYEQYF
TGTGCCAGCAGTAGGGAAGTACGAAGCTCCTACGAGCAGTACTTC
>TRBJ1-4|15|few|-|TRBV28
CASSLPRGAGGKLFF
TGTGCCAGCAGTTTACCCCGAGGTGCCGGCGGAAAACTGTTTTTT
>TRBJ2-6|15|-|TRBD1|TRBV7-9
CASIGQGSVANVLTF
TGTGCCAGCATCGGACAGGGGTCTGTGGCCAACGTCCTGACTTTC
>TRBJ2-7|15|few|TRBD1|TRBV28
CASSLPGTGSYEQYF
TGTGCCAGCAGTCTTCCCGGGACAGGGTCCTACGAGCAGTACTTC
>TRBJ1-2|14|-|-|TRBV5-4
CTSSLGREIFGYTF
TGTACCAGCAGCTTGGGCAGGGAGATCTTCGGCTACACCTTC
>TRBJ2-3|13|once|TRBD2|TRBV20-1
CTPGLPSTDTQYF
TGCACCCCGGGACTACCGAGCACAGATACGCAGTATTTT
>TRBJ2-2|15|-|-|TRBV5-1
CASTSCRDYAGELFF
TGCGCCAGCACCTCATGCCGTGACTACGCCGGGGAGCTGTTTTTT
>TRBJ1-2|14|many|TRBD1|TRBV5-5
CASSVRDRADGYTF
TGTGCCAGCAGCGTCCGGGACAGGGCCGATGGCTACACCTTC
>TRBJ2-1|15|-|-|TRBV11-1
CASSFGGRPGGGQFF
TGTGCCAGCAGCTTTGGGGGACGACCCGGGGGCGGGCAGTTCTTC
>TRBJ1-2|11|-|-|TRBV6-6
CANSYLQDYTF
TGCGCCAACAGTTACTTGCAGGACTACACATTC
>TRBJ2-1|14|-|TRBD2|TRBV11-3
CASNHVAGGREQFF
TGTGCCAGCAACCACGTAGCGGGAGGACGAGAGCAGTTCTTC
>TRBJ1-1|13|-|-|TRBV6-5
CASSFSTGAEAFF
TGTGCCAGCAGTTTCTCAACCGGGGCTGAAGCTTTCTTT
>TRBJ2-1|15|-|-|TRBV7-9
CASMGWQSRDNEQFF
TGTGCCAGCATGGGGTGGCAGAGCAGAGACAATGAGCAGTTCTTC
>TRBJ2-5|12|many|-|TRBV29-1
CSVSVGRETQYF
TGCAGCGTTTCGGTTGGGCGAGAGACCCAGTACTTC
>TRBJ2-3|14|-|-|TRBV11-2
CVSSLTGEADTQYF
TGTGTCAGCAGCCTGACTGGAGAGGCAGATACGCAGTATTTT
>TRBJ2-1|20|-|TRBD2|TRBV4-1
CASARYWAGAVGLAENEQFF
TGCGCCAGCGCCCGGTACTGGGCAGGGGCGGTAGGACTAGCGGAAAATGAGCAGTTCTTC
>TRBJ1-2|10|-|-|TRBV6-5
CVTKDGGYTF
TGTGTCACCAAGGATGGAGGCTACACCTTC
>TRBJ2-7|14|-|-|TRBV10-2
CANSEDVDPYERYF
TGCGCCAACAGTGAGGATGTCGACCCCTACGAGCGGTACTTC
>TRBJ2-1|14|many|TRBD1|TRBV6-4
CASKPGQDFNEQFF
TGTGCCAGCAAACCGGGACAGGACTTCAATGAGCAGTTCTTC
>TRBJ2-7|18|-|TRBD1|TRBV25-1
CARCRTGFDLVHPYEQYF
TGTGCCAGGTGCAGGACAGGGTTTGACCTAGTTCACCCCTACGAGCAGTACTTC
>TRBJ1-2|16|few|-|TRBV7-9
CASRDGRFQLNYGYTF
TGTGCCAGCAGGGACGGACGGTTCCAACTCAACTATGGCTACACCTTC
>TRBJ2-3|17|-|TRBD2|TRBV11-2
CANSSGPAGGSTDTQYF
TGTGCCAACAGCTCTGGACCAGCGGGGGGAAGCACAGATACGCAGTATTTT
>TRBJ1-3|12|-|-|TRBV12-3/TRBV12-4
CVITPPGNTIYF
TGTGTCATCACCCCACCGGGAAACACCATATATTTT
>TRBJ2-7|16|many|-|TRBV6-5
CASSPPLRTGVHEQYF
TGTGCCAGCAGCCCACCCCTTCGAACGGGAGTCCACGAGCAGTACTTC
>TRBJ2-5|15|-|-|TRBV4-1
CASAPGPAGKETQYF
TGCGCCAGCGCTCCAGGACCCGCCGGCAAGGAGACCCAGTACTTC
>TRBJ2-5|13|once|TRBD2|TRBV11-2
CASGGRDRETQYF
TGTGCCAGCGGGGGGAGGGACCGAGAGACCCAATACTTC
>TRBJ2-5|14|-|TRBD1|TRBV4-1
CASNQDREGETQYF
TGCGCCAGCAACCAGGACAGGGAAGGTGAGACCCAGTACTTC
>TRBJ2-5|20|many|TRBD2|TRBV4-1
CASSQPKERPGLVTQETQYF
TGCGCCAGCAGCCAGCCTAAGGAGCGGCCGGGACTAGTGACCCAAGAGACCCAGTACTTC
>TRBJ2-3|15|-|-|TRBV6-1
CTSNEAAGLTDTQYF
TGTACCAGCAATGAAGCCGCGGGGCTCACGGATACGCAGTATTTT
>TRBJ2-7|12|-|TRBD1|TRBV2
CASRSGGYEQYF
TGTGCCAGCAGATCAGGGGGCTACGAGCAGTACTTC
>TRBJ1-2|14|-|-|TRBV5-4
CASTTGGSGFGYIF
TGTGCCAGCACCACTGGTGGATCAGGTTTTGGCTACATCTTC
>TRBJ2-7|14|-|-|TRBV2
CASSEILDDDEQYF
TGTGCCAGCAGTGAGATTCTAGACGACGACGAGCAGTACTTC
>TRBJ1-1|15|-|-|TRBV11-2
CASSAPGEVNTEAFF
TGTGCCAGCAGCGCACCCGGGGAGGTGAACACCGAAGCTTTCTTT
>TRBJ2-5|15|-|TRBD1|TRBV9
CASSSVGGRPETQYF
TGTGCCAGCAGCTCTGTAGGGGGCAGACCGGAGACCCAGTACTTC
>TRBJ2-1|15|many|-|TRBV5-4
CASRSGGSSYNEQFF
TGTGCCAGCAGGAGCGGAGGGAGCTCCTACAATGAGCAGTTCTTC
>TRBJ1-1|14|many|-|TRBV11-2
CASSLSALPGGAFF
TGTGCCAGCAGCTTGTCGGCCCTCCCCGGGGGAGCTTTCTTT
>TRBJ1-1|19|once|-|TRBV29-1
CMVEGGSYSDGRRRTEAFF
TGCATGGTTGAGGGGGGGTCCTACTCAGACGGGCGAAGAAGAACTGAAGCTTTCTTT
>TRBJ2-7|16|-|-|TRBV4-1
CASSQDFSGGSYEEYF
TGCGCCAGCAGCCAAGATTTTAGCGGAGGTTCCTACGAGGAGTACTTC
>TRBJ2-2|14|many|TRBD2|TRBV12-3/TRBV12-4
CASSLRGDTGELFF
TGTGCCAGCAGTTTACGGGGGGACACCGGGGAGCTGTTTTTT
>TRBJ2-7|15|-|-|TRBV11-2
CASSARDGRFYEQYF
TGTGCCAGCAGCGCCCGGGACGGGCGTTTCTACGAGCAGTACTTC
>TRBJ2-2|15|many|TRBD1|TRBV12-3/TRBV12-4
CASSPGQGATGELFF
TGTGCCAGCAGTCCCGGACAGGGGGCTACCGGGGAGCTGTTTTTT